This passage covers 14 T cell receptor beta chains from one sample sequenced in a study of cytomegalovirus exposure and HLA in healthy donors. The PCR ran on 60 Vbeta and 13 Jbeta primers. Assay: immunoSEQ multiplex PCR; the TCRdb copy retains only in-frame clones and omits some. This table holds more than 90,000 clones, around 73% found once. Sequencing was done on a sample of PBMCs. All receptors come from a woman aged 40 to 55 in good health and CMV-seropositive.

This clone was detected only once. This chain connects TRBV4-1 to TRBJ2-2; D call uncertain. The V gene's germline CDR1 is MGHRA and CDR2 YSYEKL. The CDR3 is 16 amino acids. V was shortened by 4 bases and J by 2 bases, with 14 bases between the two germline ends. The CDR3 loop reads CASSLQNPRNTGELFF. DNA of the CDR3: TGCGCCAGCAGCCTGCAAAATCCCAGAAACACCGGGGAGCTGTTTTTT.

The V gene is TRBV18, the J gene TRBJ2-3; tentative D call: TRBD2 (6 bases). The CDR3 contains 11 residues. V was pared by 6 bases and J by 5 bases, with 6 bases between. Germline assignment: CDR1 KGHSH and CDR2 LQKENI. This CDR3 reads CASSEGDTQYF. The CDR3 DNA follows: TGTGCCAGCTCGGAGGGAGATACGCAGTATTTT. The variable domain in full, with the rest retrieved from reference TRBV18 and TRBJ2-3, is NAGVMQNPRHLVRRRGQEARLRCSPMKGHSHVYWYRQLPEEGLKFMVYLQKENIIDESGMPKERFSAEFPKEGPSILRIQQVVRGDSAAYFCASSEGDTQYFGPGTRLTVL.

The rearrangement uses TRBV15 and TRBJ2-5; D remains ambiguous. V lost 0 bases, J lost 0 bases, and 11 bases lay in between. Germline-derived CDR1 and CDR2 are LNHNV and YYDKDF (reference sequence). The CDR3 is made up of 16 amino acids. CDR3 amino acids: CATSRDGQTNQETQYF. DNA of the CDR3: TGTGCCACCAGCAGAGATGGGCAGACAAACCAAGAGACCCAGTACTTC.

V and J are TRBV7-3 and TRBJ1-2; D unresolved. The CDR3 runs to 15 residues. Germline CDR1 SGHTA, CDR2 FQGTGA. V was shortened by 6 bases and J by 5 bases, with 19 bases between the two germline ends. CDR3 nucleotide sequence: TGTGCCAGCAGACCTACAAGGAGCTCTGTGTATGGCTACACCTTC. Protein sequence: CASRPTRSSVYGYTF.

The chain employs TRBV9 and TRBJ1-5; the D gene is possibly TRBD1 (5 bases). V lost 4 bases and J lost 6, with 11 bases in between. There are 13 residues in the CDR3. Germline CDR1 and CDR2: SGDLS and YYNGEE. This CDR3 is CASSRGGGQPQHF. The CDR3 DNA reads TGTGCCAGCAGCAGGGGCGGGGGTCAGCCCCAGCATTTT.

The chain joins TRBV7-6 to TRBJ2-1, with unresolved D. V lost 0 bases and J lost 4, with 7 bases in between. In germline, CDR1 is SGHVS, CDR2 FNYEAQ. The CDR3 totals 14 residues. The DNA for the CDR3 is TGTGCCAGCAGCTTAGCGGGCAAGTACAATGAGCAGTTCTTC. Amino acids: CASSLAGKYNEQFF.

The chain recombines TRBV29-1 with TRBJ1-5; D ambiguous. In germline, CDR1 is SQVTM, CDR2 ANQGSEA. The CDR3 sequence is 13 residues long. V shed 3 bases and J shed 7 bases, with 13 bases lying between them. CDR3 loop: CSVEVAFGQPQHF. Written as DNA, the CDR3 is TGCAGCGTTGAGGTGGCATTCGGGCAGCCCCAGCATTTT.

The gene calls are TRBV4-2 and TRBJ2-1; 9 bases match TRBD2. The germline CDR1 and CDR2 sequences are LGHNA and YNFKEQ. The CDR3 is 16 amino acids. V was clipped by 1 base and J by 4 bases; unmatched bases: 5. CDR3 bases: TGTGCCAGCAGCCAAGTGTCTAGCGGGGTGTACAATGAGCAGTTCTTC. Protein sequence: CASSQVSSGVYNEQFF.

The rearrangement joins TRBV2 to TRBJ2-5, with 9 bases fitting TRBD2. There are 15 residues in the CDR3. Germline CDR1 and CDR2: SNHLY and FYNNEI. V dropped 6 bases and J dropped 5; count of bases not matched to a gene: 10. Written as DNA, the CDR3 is TGTGCCAGCAGGTTACTAGCGGGCCTAGGGGAGACCCAGTACTTC. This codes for CASRLLAGLGETQYF.

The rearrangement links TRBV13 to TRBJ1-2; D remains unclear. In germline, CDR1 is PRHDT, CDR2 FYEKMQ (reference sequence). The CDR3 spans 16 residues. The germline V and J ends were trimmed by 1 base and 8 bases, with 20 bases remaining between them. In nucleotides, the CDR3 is TGTGCCAGCAGCTTAGAGGTCCAAGGCCCAAAGGAGGGCTACACCTTC. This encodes CASSLEVQGPKEGYTF.

The CDR3 loop reads CASSWQREAQETQYF. In nucleotides, the CDR3 is TGTGCCAGCAGTTGGCAGCGGGAGGCACAAGAGACCCAGTACTTC. This chain connects TRBV6-5 to TRBJ2-5, with TRBD2 identical over 9 bases. Trimming took 4 bases from V and 2 from J; bases not matched to a gene: 5. This CDR3 comprises 15 residues. CDR1 is MNHEY, CDR2 SVGAGI, per germline.

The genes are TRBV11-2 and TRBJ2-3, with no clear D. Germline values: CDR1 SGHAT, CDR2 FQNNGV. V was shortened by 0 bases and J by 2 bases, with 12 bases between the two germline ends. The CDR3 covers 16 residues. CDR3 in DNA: TGTGCCAGCAGCTTAGATCCAGGCCTTCACACAGATACGCAGTATTTT. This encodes CASSLDPGLHTDTQYF. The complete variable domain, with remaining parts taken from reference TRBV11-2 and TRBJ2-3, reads EAGVAQSPRYKIIEKRQSVAFWCNPISGHATLYWYQQILGQGPKLLIQFQNNGVVDDSQLPKDRFSAERLKGVDSTLKIQPAKLEDSAVYLCASSLDPGLHTDTQYFGPGTRLTVL.

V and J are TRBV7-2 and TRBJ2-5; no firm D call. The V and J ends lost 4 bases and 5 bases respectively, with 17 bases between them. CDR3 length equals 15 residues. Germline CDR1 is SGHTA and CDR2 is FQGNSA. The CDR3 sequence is CASSSTPLPEETQYF. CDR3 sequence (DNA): TGTGCCAGCAGCTCAACCCCCCTCCCCGAGGAGACCCAGTACTTC. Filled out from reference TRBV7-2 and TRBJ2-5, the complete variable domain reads GAGVSQSPSNKVTEKGKDVELRCDPISGHTALYWYRQSLGQGLEFLIYFQGNSAPDKSGLPSDRFSAERTGGSVSTLTIQRTQQEDSAVYLCASSSTPLPEETQYFGPGTRLLVL.

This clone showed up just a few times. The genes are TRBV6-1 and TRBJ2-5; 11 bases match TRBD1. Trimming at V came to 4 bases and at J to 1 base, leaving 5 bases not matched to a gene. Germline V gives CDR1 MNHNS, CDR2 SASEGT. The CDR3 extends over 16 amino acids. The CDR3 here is CASSATGTGGQETQYF. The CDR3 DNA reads TGTGCCAGCAGTGCCACCGGGACAGGGGGCCAAGAGACCCAGTACTTC.